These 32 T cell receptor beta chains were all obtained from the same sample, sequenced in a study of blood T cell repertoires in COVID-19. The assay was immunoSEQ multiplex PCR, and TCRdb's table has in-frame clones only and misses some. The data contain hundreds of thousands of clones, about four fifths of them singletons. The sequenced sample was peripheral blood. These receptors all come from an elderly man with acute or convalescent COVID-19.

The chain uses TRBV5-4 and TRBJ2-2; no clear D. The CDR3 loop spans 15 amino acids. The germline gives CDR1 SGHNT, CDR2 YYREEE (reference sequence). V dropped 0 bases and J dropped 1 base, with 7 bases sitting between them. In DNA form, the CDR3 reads TGTGCCAGCAGCTTGGTACTCAAGAACACCGGGGAGCTGTTTTTT. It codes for CASSLVLKNTGELFF. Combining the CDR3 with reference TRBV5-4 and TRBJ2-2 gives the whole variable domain ETGVTQSPTHLIKTRGQQVTLRCSSQSGHNTVSWYQQALGQGPQFIFQYYREEENGRGNFPPRFSGLQFPNYSSELNVNALELDDSALYLCASSLVLKNTGELFFGEGSRLTVL.

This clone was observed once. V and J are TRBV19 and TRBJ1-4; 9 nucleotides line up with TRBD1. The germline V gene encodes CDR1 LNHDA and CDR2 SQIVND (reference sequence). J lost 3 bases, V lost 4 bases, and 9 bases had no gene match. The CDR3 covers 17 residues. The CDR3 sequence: CASSTSNRGLSNEKLFF. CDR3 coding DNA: TGTGCCAGTAGTACCTCAAACAGGGGGCTTTCTAATGAAAAACTGTTTTTT. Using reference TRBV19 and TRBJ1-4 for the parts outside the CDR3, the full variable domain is DGGITQSPKYLFRKEGQNVTLSCEQNLNHDAMYWYRQDPGQGLRLIYYSQIVNDFQKGDIAEGYSVSREKKESFPLTVTSAQKNPTAFYLCASSTSNRGLSNEKLFFGSGTQLSVL.

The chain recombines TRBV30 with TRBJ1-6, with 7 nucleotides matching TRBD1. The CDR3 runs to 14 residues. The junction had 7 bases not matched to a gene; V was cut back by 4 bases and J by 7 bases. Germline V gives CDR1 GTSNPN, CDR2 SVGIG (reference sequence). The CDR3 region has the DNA TGTGCCTGGACCAGGGACAGAGGGAATTCACCCCTCCACTTT. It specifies CAWTRDRGNSPLHF.

CDR3 residues: CASSKKNPDRVPYEQYF. The CDR3 DNA is TGTGCCAGCAGCAAAAAAAACCCGGACAGGGTACCCTACGAGCAGTACTTC. The chain carries TRBV21-1 and TRBJ2-7; the D call of TRBD1 is as the table states it, not checked on the DNA. TRBV21-1 is a known pseudogene. The CDR3 contains 17 residues.

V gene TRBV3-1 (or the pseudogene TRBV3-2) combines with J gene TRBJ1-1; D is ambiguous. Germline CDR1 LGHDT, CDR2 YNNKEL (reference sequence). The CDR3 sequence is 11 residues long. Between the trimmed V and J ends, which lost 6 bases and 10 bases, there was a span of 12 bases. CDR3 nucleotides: TGTGCCAGCAGATCGGAATCGGGAGCTTTCTTT. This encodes CASRSESGAFF.

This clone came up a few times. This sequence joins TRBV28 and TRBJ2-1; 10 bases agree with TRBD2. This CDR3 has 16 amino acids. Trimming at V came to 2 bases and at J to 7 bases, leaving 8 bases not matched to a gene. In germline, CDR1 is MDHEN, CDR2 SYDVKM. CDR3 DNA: TGTGCCAGCAGTTTAGAGCTAGCGGGAGCCCAGAATGAGCAGTTCTTC. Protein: CASSLELAGAQNEQFF.

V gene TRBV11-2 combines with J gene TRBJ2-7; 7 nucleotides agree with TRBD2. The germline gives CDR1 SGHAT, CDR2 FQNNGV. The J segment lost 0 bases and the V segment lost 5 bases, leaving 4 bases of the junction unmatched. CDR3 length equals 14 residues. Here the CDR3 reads CASSPAGYSYEQYF. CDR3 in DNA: TGTGCCAGCAGCCCAGCGGGGTACTCCTACGAGCAGTACTTC. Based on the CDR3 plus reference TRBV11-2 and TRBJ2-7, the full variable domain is EAGVAQSPRYKIIEKRQSVAFWCNPISGHATLYWYQQILGQGPKLLIQFQNNGVVDDSQLPKDRFSAERLKGVDSTLKIQPAKLEDSAVYLCASSPAGYSYEQYFGPGTRLTVT.

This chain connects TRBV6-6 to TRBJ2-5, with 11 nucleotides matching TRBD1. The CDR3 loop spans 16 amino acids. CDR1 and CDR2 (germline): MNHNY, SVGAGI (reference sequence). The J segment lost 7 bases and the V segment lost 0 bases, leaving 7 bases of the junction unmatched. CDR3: CASSYSTGQGVGTQYF. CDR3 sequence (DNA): TGTGCCAGCAGTTACTCCACGGGACAGGGGGTCGGGACCCAGTACTTC.

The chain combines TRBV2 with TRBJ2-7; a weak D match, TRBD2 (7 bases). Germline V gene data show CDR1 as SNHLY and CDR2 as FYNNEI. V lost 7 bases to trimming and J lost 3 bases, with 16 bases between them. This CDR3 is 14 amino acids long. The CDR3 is CASTQEGGHYEQYF. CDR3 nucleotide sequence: TGTGCCAGCACTCAAGAGGGGGGGCACTACGAGCAGTACTTC.

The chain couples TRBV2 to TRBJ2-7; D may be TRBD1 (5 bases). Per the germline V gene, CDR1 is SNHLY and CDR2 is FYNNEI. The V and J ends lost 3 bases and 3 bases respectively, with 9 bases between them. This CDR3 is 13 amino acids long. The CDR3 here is CASSDLDSYEQYF. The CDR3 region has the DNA TGTGCCAGCAGTGACCTTGACAGCTACGAGCAGTACTTC.

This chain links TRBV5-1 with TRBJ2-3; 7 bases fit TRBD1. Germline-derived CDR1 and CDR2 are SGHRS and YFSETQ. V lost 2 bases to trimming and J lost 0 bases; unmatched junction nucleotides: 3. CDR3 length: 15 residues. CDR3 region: CASSLGGRSTDTQYF. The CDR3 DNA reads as TGCGCCAGCAGCTTAGGGGGCAGGAGCACAGATACGCAGTATTTT.

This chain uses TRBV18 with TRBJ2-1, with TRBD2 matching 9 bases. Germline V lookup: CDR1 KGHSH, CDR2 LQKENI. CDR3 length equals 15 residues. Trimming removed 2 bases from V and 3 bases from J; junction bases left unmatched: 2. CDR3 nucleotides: TGTGCCAGCTCACCAATAGCGGGAGTCTACAATGAGCAGTTCTTC. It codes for CASSPIAGVYNEQFF. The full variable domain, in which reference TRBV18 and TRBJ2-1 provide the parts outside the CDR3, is NAGVMQNPRHLVRRRGQEARLRCSPMKGHSHVYWYRQLPEEGLKFMVYLQKENIIDESGMPKERFSAEFPKEGPSILRIQQVVRGDSAAYFCASSPIAGVYNEQFFGPGTRLTVL.

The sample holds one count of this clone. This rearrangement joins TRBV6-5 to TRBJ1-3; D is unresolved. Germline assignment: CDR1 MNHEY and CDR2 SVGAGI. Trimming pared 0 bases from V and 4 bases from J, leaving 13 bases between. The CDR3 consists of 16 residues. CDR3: CASSYSRSAGGNTIYF. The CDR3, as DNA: TGTGCCAGCAGTTACTCTCGCTCTGCGGGAGGAAACACCATATATTTT.

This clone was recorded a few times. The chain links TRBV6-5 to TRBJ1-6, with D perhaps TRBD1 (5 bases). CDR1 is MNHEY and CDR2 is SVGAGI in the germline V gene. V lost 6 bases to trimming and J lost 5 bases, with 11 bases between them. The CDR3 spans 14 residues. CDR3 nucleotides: TGTGCCAGCAGCCGTGGGGGGGATAATTCACCCCTCCACTTT. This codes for CASSRGGDNSPLHF.

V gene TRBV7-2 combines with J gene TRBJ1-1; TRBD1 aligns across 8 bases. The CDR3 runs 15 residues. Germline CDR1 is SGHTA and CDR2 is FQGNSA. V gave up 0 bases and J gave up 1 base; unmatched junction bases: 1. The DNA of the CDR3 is TGTGCCAGCAGCTTAGCAGGGACAGGGAACACTGAAGCTTTCTTT. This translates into CASSLAGTGNTEAFF.

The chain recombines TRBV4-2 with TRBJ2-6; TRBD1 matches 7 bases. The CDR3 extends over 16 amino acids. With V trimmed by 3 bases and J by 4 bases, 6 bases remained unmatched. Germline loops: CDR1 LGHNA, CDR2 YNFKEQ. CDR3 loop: CASSHPTGAGANVLTF. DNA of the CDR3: TGTGCCAGCAGCCATCCAACAGGGGCGGGGGCCAACGTCCTGACTTTC.

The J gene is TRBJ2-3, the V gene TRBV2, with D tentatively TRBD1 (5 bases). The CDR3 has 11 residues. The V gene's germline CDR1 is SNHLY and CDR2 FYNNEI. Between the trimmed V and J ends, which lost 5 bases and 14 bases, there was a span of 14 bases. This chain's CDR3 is CASSPSSQGYF. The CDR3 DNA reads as TGTGCCAGCAGTCCCTCCTCTCAGGGGTATTTT.

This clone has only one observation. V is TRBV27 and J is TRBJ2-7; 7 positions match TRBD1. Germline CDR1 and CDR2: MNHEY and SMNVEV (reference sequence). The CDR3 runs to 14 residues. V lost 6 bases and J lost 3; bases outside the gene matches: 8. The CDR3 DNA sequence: TGTGCCAGCAGGACAGGGATACCCAACTACGAGCAGTACTTC. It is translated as CASRTGIPNYEQYF.

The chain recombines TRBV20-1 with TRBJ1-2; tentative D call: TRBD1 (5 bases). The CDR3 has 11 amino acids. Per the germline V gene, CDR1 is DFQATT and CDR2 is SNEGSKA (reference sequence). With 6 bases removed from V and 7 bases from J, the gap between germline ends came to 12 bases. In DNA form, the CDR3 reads TGCAGTGCGGACAAAGCGAGTGGCTACACCTTC. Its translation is CSADKASGYTF.

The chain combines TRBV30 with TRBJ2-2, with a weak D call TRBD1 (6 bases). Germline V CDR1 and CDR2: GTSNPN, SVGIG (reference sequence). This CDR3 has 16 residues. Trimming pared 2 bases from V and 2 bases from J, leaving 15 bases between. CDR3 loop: CAWSFPDRQNTGELFF. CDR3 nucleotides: TGTGCCTGGAGTTTCCCGGACAGACAAAACACCGGGGAGCTGTTTTTT.

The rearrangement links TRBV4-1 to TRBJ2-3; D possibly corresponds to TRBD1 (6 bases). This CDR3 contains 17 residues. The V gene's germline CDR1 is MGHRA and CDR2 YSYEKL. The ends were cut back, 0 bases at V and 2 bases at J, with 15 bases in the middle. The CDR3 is CASSQEGTNIPTDTQYF. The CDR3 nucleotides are TGCGCCAGCAGCCAAGAAGGGACAAACATCCCCACAGATACGCAGTATTTT.

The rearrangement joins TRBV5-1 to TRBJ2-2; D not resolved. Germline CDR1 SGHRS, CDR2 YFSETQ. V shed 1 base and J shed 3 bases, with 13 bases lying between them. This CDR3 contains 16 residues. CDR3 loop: CASSLWSRADTGELFF. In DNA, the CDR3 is TGCGCCAGCAGCTTGTGGAGCCGTGCGGACACCGGGGAGCTGTTTTTT. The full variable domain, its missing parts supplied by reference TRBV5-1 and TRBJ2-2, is KAGVTQTPRYLIKTRGQQVTLSCSPISGHRSVSWYQQTPGQGLQFLFEYFSETQRNKGNFPGRFSGRQFSNSRSEMNVSTLELGDSALYLCASSLWSRADTGELFFGEGSRLTVL.

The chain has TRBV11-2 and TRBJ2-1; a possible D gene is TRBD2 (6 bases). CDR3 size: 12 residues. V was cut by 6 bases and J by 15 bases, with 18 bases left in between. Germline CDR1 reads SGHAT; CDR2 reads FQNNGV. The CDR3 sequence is CASSLTRGLVFF. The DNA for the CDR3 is TGTGCCAGCAGTTTGACTAGGGGCCTCGTGTTCTTC.

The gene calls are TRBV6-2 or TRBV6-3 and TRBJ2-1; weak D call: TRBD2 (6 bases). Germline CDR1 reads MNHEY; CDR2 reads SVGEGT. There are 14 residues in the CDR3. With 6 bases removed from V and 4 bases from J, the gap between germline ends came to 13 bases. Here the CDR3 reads CASSPRDFYNEQFF. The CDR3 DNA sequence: TGTGCCAGCAGCCCCCGGGACTTTTACAATGAGCAGTTCTTC.

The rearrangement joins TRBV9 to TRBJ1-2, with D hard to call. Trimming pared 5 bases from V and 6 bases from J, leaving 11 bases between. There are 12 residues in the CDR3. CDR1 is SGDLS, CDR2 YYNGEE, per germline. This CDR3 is CASRNPLDGYTF. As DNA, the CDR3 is TGTGCCAGCAGGAACCCTTTAGATGGCTACACCTTC.

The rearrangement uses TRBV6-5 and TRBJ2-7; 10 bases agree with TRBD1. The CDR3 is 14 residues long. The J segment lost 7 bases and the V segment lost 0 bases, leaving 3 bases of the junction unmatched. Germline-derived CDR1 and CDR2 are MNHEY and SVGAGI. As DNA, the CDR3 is TGTGCCAGCAGTTACTCCGGGACAGGGGTAGAGCAGTACTTC. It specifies CASSYSGTGVEQYF.

The CDR3 region has the DNA TGTGCCAGCAGTGGCGCTGACAGGGGGCAAGAGACCCAGTACTTC. Its protein is CASSGADRGQETQYF. The rearrangement uses TRBV27 and TRBJ2-5; 9 positions agree with TRBD1. Trimming cost V 5 bases and J 2 bases; bases outside gene matches: 6. The CDR3 sequence is 15 residues long. Germline CDR1 reads MNHEY; CDR2 reads SMNVEV (reference sequence).

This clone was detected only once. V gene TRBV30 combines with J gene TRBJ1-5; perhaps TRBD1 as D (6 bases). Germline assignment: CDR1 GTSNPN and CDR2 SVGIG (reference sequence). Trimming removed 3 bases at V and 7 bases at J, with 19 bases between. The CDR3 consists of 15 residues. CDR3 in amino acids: CAWRKGGAAGQPQHF. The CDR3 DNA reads TGTGCCTGGAGAAAGGGGGGGGCCGCCGGGCAGCCCCAGCATTTT.

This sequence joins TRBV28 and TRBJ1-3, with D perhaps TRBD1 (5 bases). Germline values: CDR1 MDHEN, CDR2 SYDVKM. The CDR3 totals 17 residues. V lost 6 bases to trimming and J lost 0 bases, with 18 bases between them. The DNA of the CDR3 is TGTGCCAGCAGCACCCCGGGACTTCAGGGCTCTGGAAACACCATATATTTT. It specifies CASSTPGLQGSGNTIYF.

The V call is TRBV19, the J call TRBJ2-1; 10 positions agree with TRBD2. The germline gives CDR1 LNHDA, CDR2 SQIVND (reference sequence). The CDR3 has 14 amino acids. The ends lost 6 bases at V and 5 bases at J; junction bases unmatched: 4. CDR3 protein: CASRILAGNNEQFF. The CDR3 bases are TGTGCCAGTAGGATACTAGCGGGGAACAATGAGCAGTTCTTC.

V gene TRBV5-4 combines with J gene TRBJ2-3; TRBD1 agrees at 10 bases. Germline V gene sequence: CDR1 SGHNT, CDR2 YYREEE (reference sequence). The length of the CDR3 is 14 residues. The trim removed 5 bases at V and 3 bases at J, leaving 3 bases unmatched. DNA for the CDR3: TGTGCCAGCAGGCGGGACAGGGGAACAGATACGCAGTATTTT. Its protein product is CASRRDRGTDTQYF.

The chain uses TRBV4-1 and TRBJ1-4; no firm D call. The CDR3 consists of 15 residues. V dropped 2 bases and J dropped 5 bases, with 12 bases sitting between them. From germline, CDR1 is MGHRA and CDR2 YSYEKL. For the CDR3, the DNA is TGCGCCAGCAGCCAAACCCAAACTTTCAATGAAAAACTGTTTTTT. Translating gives CASSQTQTFNEKLFF.